This T cell receptor beta chain stems from a study of blood T cell repertoires in COVID-19. Study context: Sites in the United States, Italy and Spain provided acute and convalescent COVID-19 samples.

Seattle researchers signed up patients amid active infection and tracked them longitudinally. Germline CDR1 SGHTA, CDR2 FQGNSA. CDR3 length equals 17 residues. The trim removed 1 base at V and 8 bases at J, leaving 11 bases unmatched. Original analysis: The assay estimated nucleated cells by amplifying reference gene primers. Data came from immunoSEQ multiplex PCR; TCRdb stores just in-frame clones and leaves some out. V, J and clone size are those of that table, while D and trimming were read from the DNA. Of 150,000 to 180,000 clones listed, about 85% are singletons. The sequence derives from a man aged 55-75 years with COVID-19, enrolled during active disease. The V gene is TRBV7-2, the J gene TRBJ1-5, with 10 bases aligning to TRBD1. What was sequenced was peripheral blood. CDR3 in DNA: TGTGCCAGCAGCTTAGGACAGGGGGCGGGTAGGTGGAAGCCCCAGCATTTT. It codes for CASSLGQGAGRWKPQHF.